This TCR beta chain appears in the sequencing data of a study of T-cell memory formation after mild COVID-19 (dated by TCRdb to 2020 to 2022). About the study as a whole: TCR sequence clusters from the two donors were found to be largely donor specific. Longitudinal TCRalpha and TCRbeta repertoire sequencing tracked T-cell clones expanding and contracting after mild COVID-19 in two donors. The cohort comprised two young, previously healthy adult volunteers, one female and one male. General study outcomes and caveats: The study covered only a couple of mild cases, and larger cohorts including severe cases with pre-infection samples were considered necessary. Some responding clones were found in pre-infection memory, which suggests that pre-existing cross-reactive memory T cells took part in the SARS-CoV-2 response. SARS-CoV-2 specificity was not confirmed for the second-wave clones peaking on day 37. Clones that contracted from day 15 to 85 showed balanced CD4/CD8 phenotypes, whereas a second wave of clones that expanded from day 15 to 37 leaned towards CD4+. Contracting CD4+ clones were found mainly in CM and EM memory subsets, while CD8+ clones were enriched in EMRA.

The germline V end is reduced by 2 bases and the J end by 2 bases; junction bases left unmatched: 16. The CDR3 spans 21 residues, from the cysteine through the phenylalanine. CDR3 DNA is the only sequence kept; it has 63 bases, read in frame from the first base. From the germline V gene, CDR1 is MNHEY and CDR2 is SVGEGT. Ficoll-Paque density gradient centrifugation was used to isolate PBMCs. This clonotype has a handful of counts. The antigen it recognizes is unknown. No base quality values were provided; no much bigger clone lies one nucleotide off. TCRdb records Illumina NovaSeq 6000 as the sequencer. Using 5'RACE with constant-segment primers, TCRalpha and TCRbeta cDNA libraries were constructed, with sample barcodes and unique molecular identifiers added in the process. RNA was extracted from every sample with Trizol reagent. Library amplification was performed in two PCR steps, and a second sample barcode and Illumina TruSeq adapters were introduced in the second step. Libraries were sequenced on an Illumina NovaSeq with 2 x 150 bp paired-end reads. The authors' pipeline ran thus. With migec v1.2.7, reads were demultiplexed and then collapsed into UMI-guided consensus sequences. Using mixcr v2.1.11, UMI consensuses were aligned to TRA and TRB V and J templates and then assembled into clonotypes. Clonotypes were classified as expanded or contracted when called significant by both edgeR and NoisET, with noise models trained on biological replicates. For edgeR calls, the thresholds were a false discovery rate-adjusted p below 0.01 and a log2 fold-change of 1. PCA with hierarchical clustering of max-normalized trajectories of the 1000 most abundant clonotypes was used as exploratory dynamics analysis. Separately sequenced CD4+ and CD8+ repertoires were used to assign the CD4 or CD8 phenotype of responding clones. Clones were called with MiXCR by TCRdb after fastp trimmed the public reads at Q25, and only in-frame beta chains were retained. Entries are consolidated by CDR3 protein sequence, retaining the most common genes and DNA. The V and J calls here are based on TCRdb, not the publication. The sample table holds about 190,000 distinct CDR3 sequences, of which about 18% were seen once. The ten largest clones represent 2.4% of the sample.

The V gene is TRBV6-2 or TRBV6-3 and the J gene is TRBJ2-3; 13 bases in between match TRBD2. The sequenced sample was PBMCs or a T cell subset sorted from them (not recorded which). The sequence came from an adult woman who had mild COVID-19 (a few samples of this study predate the infection). The sample titles of this study are shuffled in the database, so cell type and time point are left out; the donor was told from shared clones. The CDR3 reads as follows: CASSYIVRTSGSALITDTQYF. The DNA reads as follows: TGTGCCAGCAGTTACATCGTTCGGACTAGCGGGAGCGCATTGATCACAGATACGCAGTATTTT.